The entry below describes one TCR beta chain. The CDR3 is made up of 15 amino acids. V was shortened by 3 bases and J by 8 bases, with 22 bases between the two germline ends. The germline gives CDR1 GTSNPN, CDR2 SVGIG (reference sequence). These data originate in a study of shared clonotypes between healthy human individuals. Study-level background: There were three CD4 naive, three CD4 memory, two CD8 naive and one CD8 memory plates per donor.

The naive CD8 population came from CD45RO-negative cells selected for CCR7, without terminally differentiated effector memory CD45RA+ cells. Over several immunoSEQ plates, each subset's genomic DNA was distributed in even portions. The protocol was immunoSEQ multiplex PCR, while the TCRdb copy is restricted to in-frame clones and leaves out a portion. The sample records almost 700,000 clones, roughly nine tenths being singletons. The TCR originated in a young man in good health. This rearrangement joins TRBV30 to TRBJ1-2; the D is unclear. Sequencing was done on a sample of naive CD8+ T cells sorted from blood. CDR3 bases: TGTGCCTGGAGCGCCTTGAGAGTGGCCCTTTCCGGCTACACCTTC. This encodes CAWSALRVALSGYTF.